This T cell receptor (beta chain) was identified during a study of control samples from healthy donors and cancer patients. Profiled with immunoSEQ multiplex PCR; TCRdb holds only in-frame clones, not every one. Seen here are 130,000 or so clones, 94% observed once, and the top ten hold 13%. Germline V gene sequence: CDR1 MDHEN, CDR2 SYDVKM. V dropped 5 bases and J dropped 2; count of bases not matched to a gene: 6. The CDR3 is 15 amino acids. The chain uses TRBV28 and TRBJ2-5; 9 positions agree with TRBD1. Sequencing was done on a sample of blood. The source of this sequence is a man between 40 and 49 years old in good health. The CDR3 loop is CASSPGGQGQETQYF. The CDR3 DNA follows: TGTGCCAGCAGTCCGGGGGGACAGGGACAAGAGACCCAGTACTTC.